The 24 T cell receptor beta chains in this list originate from one sample, sequenced in a study of regulatory T cells in long-lasting Graves disease. Noted time point: persistent/refractory GD, antithyroid drugs over 5 years with positive TRAb. PBMC-derived RNA was used for the TCR library. TCR beta libraries were built with iRepertoire HTBI primers and Arm-PCR of CDR3 regions. MiXCR, applied by TCRdb to the multiplex PCR reads, yields one record per CDR3 protein. The sample holds approximately 440,000 distinct CDR3 sequences, 20% to 25% seen once. Here the sequenced sample was peripheral blood mononuclear cells (PBMCs), taken when the disease was refractory, from a patient treated with antithyroid drugs. These receptors came from a female donor with Graves disease.

This chain links TRBV7-9 with TRBJ1-4, with D hard to call. Germline V gene sequence: CDR1 SEHNR, CDR2 FQNEAQ (reference sequence). This CDR3 has 10 residues. V was trimmed by 11 bases and J by 7 bases, leaving 8 bases between them. CDR3 DNA: TGTGCCCGACAATTTGAAAAACTGTTTTTT. Translated: CARQFEKLFF.

This clonotype has a count of ten or more. The chain carries TRBV11-2 and TRBJ1-1, with D unresolved. The V gene lost 0 bases and the J gene lost 0 bases, with 20 bases spanning the gap. Per germline, CDR1 SGHAT and CDR2 FQNNGV. This CDR3 contains 19 residues. DNA for the CDR3: TGTGCCAGCAGCTTAGATCCGACAACTTACGGATTCATGAACACTGAAGCTTTCTTT. It yields the protein CASSLDPTTYGFMNTEAFF. Full variable domain (missing parts from reference TRBV11-2 and TRBJ1-1): EAGVAQSPRYKIIEKRQSVAFWCNPISGHATLYWYQQILGQGPKLLIQFQNNGVVDDSQLPKDRFSAERLKGVDSTLKIQPAKLEDSAVYLCASSLDPTTYGFMNTEAFFGQGTRLTVV.

This chain links TRBV30 with TRBJ1-2; unclear D gene. V gave up 0 bases and J gave up 4 bases, with 15 bases separating them. This CDR3 comprises 15 residues. CDR1 is GTSNPN and CDR2 is SVGIG in the germline V gene (reference sequence). The CDR3 bases are TGTGCCTGGAGTGTACCGCGTTGGGGTTCCTATGGCTACACCTTC. It specifies CAWSVPRWGSYGYTF. The entire variable domain, with the rest obtained from reference TRBV30 and TRBJ1-2, is as follows: SQTIHQWPATLVQPVGSPLSLECTVEGTSNPNLYWYRQAAGRGLQLLFYSVGIGQISSEVPQNLSASRPQDRQFILSSKKLLLSDSGFYLCAWSVPRWGSYGYTFGSGTRLTVV.

In its sample, this clonotype was seen a few times. V and J are TRBV2 and TRBJ2-4; D assignment may be TRBD1 or TRBD2 (5 bases each). Trimming shortened V by 2 bases and J by 4 bases, and 12 bases separated the two germline ends. The length of the CDR3 is 15 residues. Germline-derived CDR1 and CDR2 are SNHLY and FYNNEI. The CDR3 is CASSEWDGAKNIQYF. For the CDR3, the DNA is TGTGCCAGCAGTGAATGGGACGGTGCTAAAAACATTCAGTACTTC.

The rearrangement uses TRBV29-1 and TRBJ1-2; D gene uncertain. The CDR3 totals 19 residues. Germline assignment: CDR1 SQVTM and CDR2 ANQGSEA. V shed 0 bases and J shed 4 bases, with 27 bases lying between them. The CDR3 protein is CSVEDPSAGRTHGSYGYTF. The CDR3 DNA follows: TGCAGCGTTGAAGATCCCAGTGCAGGACGAACCCACGGCAGCTATGGCTACACCTTC.

This clonotype was recorded at least ten times. The rearrangement joins TRBV20-1 to TRBJ1-6; TRBD1 is a possible D gene (5 bases). The ends were cut back, 3 bases at V and 6 bases at J, with 6 bases in the middle. Germline CDR1 is DFQATT and CDR2 is SNEGSKA (reference sequence). This CDR3 comprises 12 residues. The CDR3 DNA reads TGCAGTGCTAGCCAGGGTAATTCACCCCTCCACTTT. This sequence encodes CSASQGNSPLHF.

For the CDR3, the DNA is TGTGCCACCAGCAGCGCCGGGACGTGGAACACCGGGGAGCTGTTTTTT. The encoded protein is CATSSAGTWNTGELFF. V usage is TRBV15 and J usage is TRBJ2-2; D might be TRBD1 or TRBD2, each matching 5 bases. The CDR3 has 16 amino acids. Germline CDR1 is LNHNV and CDR2 is YYDKDF (reference sequence). Trimming took off 3 bases at V and 1 base at J, with 12 bases between the two ends. Full variable domain (rest looked up from reference TRBV15 and TRBJ2-2): DAMVIQNPRYQVTQFGKPVTLSCSQTLNHNVMYWYQQKSSQAPKLLFHYYDKDFNNEADTPDNFQSRRPNTSFCFLDIRSPGLGDTAMYLCATSSAGTWNTGELFFGEGSRLTVL.

The chain is built from TRBV19 and TRBJ1-5; 7 nucleotides agree with TRBD1. The J segment lost 1 base and the V segment lost 2 bases, leaving 2 bases of the junction unmatched. CDR1 and CDR2 (germline): LNHDA, SQIVND (reference sequence). The CDR3 sequence is 15 residues long. The CDR3 nucleotides read TGTGCCAGTAGTATACAGGGGGGGAGCAATCAGCCCCAGCATTTT. It specifies CASSIQGGSNQPQHF.

This clonotype has at least ten counts. V and J are TRBV11-2 and TRBJ1-1; perhaps TRBD1 as D (5 bases). With 1 base removed from V and 3 bases from J, the gap between germline ends came to 9 bases. Per the germline V gene, CDR1 is SGHAT and CDR2 is FQNNGV. The CDR3 has 14 amino acids. CDR3 in amino acids: CASSLVRGYTEAFF. CDR3 nucleotide sequence: TGTGCCAGCAGCTTAGTACGGGGGTACACTGAAGCTTTCTTT.

This clonotype was found a few times. The chain employs TRBV13 and TRBJ2-7; 7 bases match TRBD1. Trimming at V came to 0 bases and at J to 4 bases, leaving 9 bases not matched to a gene. Per germline, CDR1 PRHDT and CDR2 FYEKMQ (reference sequence). The CDR3 runs 16 residues. The CDR3 DNA reads as TGTGCCAGCAGCTTAGGCTTGGGACAGTCGTCGTACGAGCAGTACTTC. It is translated as CASSLGLGQSSYEQYF.

The chain carries TRBV20-1 and TRBJ1-2, with unresolved D. There are 13 residues in the CDR3. Germline V CDR1 and CDR2: DFQATT, SNEGSKA (reference sequence). Trimming shortened V by 4 bases and J by 4 bases, and 13 bases separated the two germline ends. CDR3: CSATVGRPYGYTF. CDR3 DNA: TGCAGTGCTACGGTGGGAAGACCCTATGGCTACACCTTC.

The V and J genes are TRBV12-3 or TRBV12-4 and TRBJ1-3, with D possibly being TRBD1 (6 bases). With 7 bases removed from V and 0 bases from J, the gap between germline ends came to 16 bases. The CDR3 is 16 residues long. This CDR3 is CASTPQQGPSGNTIYF. CDR3 in DNA: TGTGCCAGCACCCCACAACAGGGACCCTCTGGAAACACCATATATTTT.

This clonotype occurred many times. The gene calls are TRBV28 and TRBJ1-1; 9 positions match TRBD1. This CDR3 is built from 15 residues. Losses at the gene ends were 5 bases for V and 1 base for J; bases not matched to a gene: 5. Germline CDR1 is MDHEN and CDR2 is SYDVKM. The CDR3 coding sequence is TGTGCCAGCAGTGTCACAGGGGGCAAGAACACTGAAGCTTTCTTT. Translating gives CASSVTGGKNTEAFF.

The rearrangement links TRBV5-1 to TRBJ2-7; no definite D call. There are 13 residues in the CDR3. Germline V gives CDR1 SGHRS, CDR2 YFSETQ. V lost 0 bases and J lost 6, with 10 bases in between. The CDR3, as DNA: TGCGCCAGCAGCTTGGGAGGTCCCTGCGAGCAGTACTTC. It is translated as CASSLGGPCEQYF.

This clonotype was counted ten times or more. V gene TRBV12-3 or TRBV12-4 combines with J gene TRBJ1-5; D is undetermined. Trimming took 4 bases from V and 0 from J, leaving 10 bases between them. The CDR3 is 15 residues long. The chain's CDR3 is CASSSKTYSNQPQHF. The CDR3 nucleotides read TGTGCCAGCAGTTCGAAGACGTATAGCAATCAGCCCCAGCATTTT.

This clonotype has only a few counts. This chain connects TRBV6-1 to TRBJ2-7, with D possibly TRBD1 on 5 matching bases. The germline V gene encodes CDR1 MNHNS and CDR2 SASEGT. The CDR3 sequence is 12 residues long. Trimming took off 6 bases at V and 7 bases at J, with 13 bases between the two ends. This CDR3 reads CASSQPAGEQYF. The CDR3, as DNA: TGTGCCAGCAGCCAGCCAGCAGGGGAGCAGTACTTC.

The count of this clonotype is one. The chain recombines TRBV19 with TRBJ1-1, with 7 nucleotides matching TRBD1. This CDR3 contains 14 residues. Germline-derived CDR1 and CDR2 are LNHDA and SQIVND (reference sequence). Trimming at V came to 7 bases and at J to 5 bases, leaving 10 bases not matched to a gene. The CDR3 DNA sequence: TGTGCCAGTAAGACAGGGTATAAGGAAACTGAAGCTTTCTTT. This gives the protein CASKTGYKETEAFF.

The chain uses TRBV19 and TRBJ1-5, with TRBD1 identical over 8 bases. CDR3 size: 16 residues. J lost 4 bases, V lost 1 base, and 6 bases had no gene match. Germline-derived CDR1 and CDR2 are LNHDA and SQIVND (reference sequence). CDR3 in amino acids: CASSIGSGQGNQPQHF. The CDR3 DNA reads as TGTGCCAGTAGTATAGGTTCAGGACAGGGAAATCAGCCCCAGCATTTT.

V is TRBV5-1 and J is TRBJ1-1, with 12 bases identical to TRBD1. The V and J ends lost 0 bases and 7 bases, in that order; junction bases with no gene match: 4. The CDR3 consists of 15 residues. Looked up from germline, CDR1 is SGHRS and CDR2 is YFSETQ. In DNA, the CDR3 is TGCGCCAGCAGCTTGGGGGGACAGGGGGCTTTTGAAGCTTTCTTT. Translated, it gives CASSLGGQGAFEAFF.

The chain is built from TRBV5-1 and TRBJ2-2; D gene uncertain. The length of the CDR3 is 13 residues. Trimming left V 6 bases short and J 3 bases short, with 9 bases between. Germline V gives CDR1 SGHRS, CDR2 YFSETQ. The CDR3 here is CASNLQDTGELFF. The CDR3 region has the DNA TGCGCCAGCAACCTCCAGGACACCGGGGAGCTGTTTTTT.

This clonotype has ten or more counts. This chain connects TRBV7-2 to TRBJ1-1; maybe TRBD1 (6 bases). The V and J ends lost 3 bases and 7 bases respectively, with 18 bases between them. Germline V gene sequence: CDR1 SGHTA, CDR2 FQGNSA. The CDR3 runs to 15 residues. The DNA of the CDR3 is TGTGCCAGCAGCTTTTGGGGAGCCCTAGGGGGTGAAGCTTTCTTT. Translating gives CASSFWGALGGEAFF. Using reference TRBV7-2 and TRBJ1-1 for the parts outside the CDR3, the full variable domain is GAGVSQSPSNKVTEKGKDVELRCDPISGHTALYWYRQSLGQGLEFLIYFQGNSAPDKSGLPSDRFSAERTGGSVSTLTIQRTQQEDSAVYLCASSFWGALGGEAFFGQGTRLTVV.

This clonotype came up a few times. The J gene is TRBJ2-7, the V gene TRBV5-8, with a tentative D call TRBD1 (6 bases). This CDR3 has 15 amino acids. Germline CDR1 reads SGHTS; CDR2 reads YDEGEE. The V gene lost 2 bases and the J gene lost 4 bases, with 16 bases spanning the gap. The CDR3 bases are TGTGCCAGCAGCTTTGCCCAGGGGAGTTTTTACGAGCAGTACTTC. This translates into CASSFAQGSFYEQYF.

The chain is built from TRBV28 and TRBJ1-2, with 12 bases identical to TRBD1. Germline loops: CDR1 MDHEN, CDR2 SYDVKM. This CDR3 comprises 17 residues. V gave up 3 bases and J gave up 4 bases; unmatched junction bases: 9. In DNA form, the CDR3 reads TGTGCCAGCAGTTTGGGGACAGGGGGCTCATATATCTATGGCTACACCTTC. Amino acids: CASSLGTGGSYIYGYTF.

The chain employs TRBV6-1 and TRBJ2-7; D may be TRBD1 (6 bases). With 6 bases removed from V and 2 bases from J, the gap between germline ends came to 14 bases. Germline V gene sequence: CDR1 MNHNS, CDR2 SASEGT. The length of the CDR3 is 14 residues. CDR3 nucleotide sequence: TGTGCCAGCAGGGGGGCGCAGGGAACCTACGAGCAGTACTTC. Its translation: CASRGAQGTYEQYF.